Presented here are 13 T cell receptor beta chains from one specimen sequenced in a study of human T cells and chemical hapten exposure. Documented time point: patch test 1, 2 weeks after DPC sensitization. Treatment reported: therapeutic diphenylcyclopropenone sensitization with weekly scalp DPC. TCRdb called the RACE reads again in MiXCR, with one record for every CDR3 protein. The sample includes more than 150,000 distinct CDR3 sequences, approximately 14% of them seen just once. The sample in question was whole blood, obtained in connection with sensitization to the hapten diphenylcyclopropenone (DPC). These receptors came from a woman in her thirties with alopecia areata. Some clones in this sample may be carry-over from other donors' samples.

The chain has TRBV7-2 and TRBJ1-3; no clear D. This CDR3 region has 15 residues. CDR1 SGHTA and CDR2 FQGNSA come from the germline V gene. Trimming took 5 bases from V and 0 from J, leaving 11 bases between them. This chain's CDR3 is CASSTDVSSGNTIYF. CDR3 sequence (DNA): TGTGCCAGCAGCACGGACGTCAGCTCTGGAAACACCATATATTTT. Combining the CDR3 with reference TRBV7-2 and TRBJ1-3 gives the whole variable domain GAGVSQSPSNKVTEKGKDVELRCDPISGHTALYWYRQSLGQGLEFLIYFQGNSAPDKSGLPSDRFSAERTGGSVSTLTIQRTQQEDSAVYLCASSTDVSSGNTIYFGEGSWLTVV.

The rearrangement links TRBV19 to TRBJ2-2; 8 nucleotides align to TRBD1. The trim removed 4 bases at V and 6 bases at J, leaving 7 bases unmatched. The CDR3 is 15 residues long. CDR1 is LNHDA, CDR2 SQIVND, per germline (reference sequence). DNA of the CDR3: TGTGCCAGTAGTACCTATGGACAGGGCGCCGGGGAGCTGTTTTTT. This sequence encodes CASSTYGQGAGELFF.

This clonotype was seen repeatedly, ten times or more. The gene calls are TRBV6-6 and TRBJ1-5, with D possibly being TRBD1 (5 bases). The CDR3 is 16 residues long. The germline V gene encodes CDR1 MNHNY and CDR2 SVGAGI (reference sequence). V gave up 2 bases and J gave up 5 bases, with 16 bases separating them. The chain's CDR3 is CASSYPGGINDQPQHF. For the CDR3, the DNA is TGTGCCAGCAGTTACCCGGGGGGGATAAATGATCAGCCCCAGCATTTT.

This clonotype occurred a few times. It may be a read error: a sequence one base away is much more abundant. Likely a read error: the CDR3 ends without its conserved phenylalanine or tryptophan. The CDR3 DNA is TGTGCCAGCAGCCCGGGACAGACCTACGAGCAGTACTTA. Protein sequence: CASSPGQTYEQYL. This chain connects TRBV28 to TRBJ2-7, with 7 bases identical to TRBD1. Germline V CDR1 and CDR2: MDHEN, SYDVKM. This CDR3 has 13 residues. J lost 2 bases, V lost 6 bases, and 4 bases had no gene match.

This clonotype has a handful of counts. This sequence joins TRBV12-3 or TRBV12-4 and TRBJ2-2; D is unresolved. V gave up 0 bases and J gave up 7 bases, with 9 bases separating them. The CDR3 is made up of 14 amino acids. CDR3 DNA sequence: TGTGCCAGCAGTTTAGCAGGCGCCTTCGGGGAGCTGTTTTTT. It codes for CASSLAGAFGELFF.

This clonotype turned up a few times. V gene TRBV28 combines with J gene TRBJ2-3; no definite D call. CDR3 length equals 15 residues. The V gene lost 7 bases and the J gene lost 2 bases, with 16 bases spanning the gap. Per germline, CDR1 MDHEN and CDR2 SYDVKM. CDR3 region: CASTTAASNTDTQYF. In DNA form, the CDR3 reads TGTGCCAGCACCACGGCGGCCAGCAACACAGATACGCAGTATTTT.

The sample holds a few counts of this clonotype. The chain recombines TRBV4-3 with TRBJ1-1; a weak D match, TRBD1 (6 bases). Trimming left V 4 bases short and J 5 bases short, with 14 bases between. The CDR3 extends over 14 amino acids. CDR1 is LGHNA and CDR2 is YSLEER in the germline V gene. CDR3 nucleotide sequence: TGCGCCAGCAGCCGTATACAAGGGGGGACTGAAGCTTTCTTT. It is translated as CASSRIQGGTEAFF.

This clonotype showed up many times. The rearrangement links TRBV7-9 to TRBJ2-7, with TRBD2 matching 10 bases. The V segment lost 4 bases and the J segment 6 bases; nucleotides outside the gene matches: 6. This CDR3 has 14 amino acids. Germline V gene data show CDR1 as SEHNR and CDR2 as FQNEAQ (reference sequence). The CDR3: CASSSLAGAIEQYF. CDR3 DNA sequence: TGTGCCAGCAGCTCGCTAGCGGGAGCGATCGAGCAGTACTTC.

The chain joins TRBV2 to TRBJ2-5, with TRBD1 matching 9 bases. Looked up from germline, CDR1 is SNHLY and CDR2 is FYNNEI. After removal of 3 bases from V and 4 bases from J, the junction contained 6 bases not matched to a gene. CDR3 length equals 15 residues. CDR3 loop: CASSDGTGRGETQYF. The CDR3 nucleotides are TGTGCCAGCAGTGACGGGACAGGGCGGGGAGAGACCCAGTACTTC. Supplemented by reference TRBV2 and TRBJ2-5, the full variable domain reads EPEVTQTPSHQVTQMGQEVILRCVPISNHLYFYWYRQILGQKVEFLVSFYNNEISEKSEIFDDQFSVERPDGSNFTLKIRSTKLEDSAMYFCASSDGTGRGETQYFGPGTRLLVL.

This clonotype came up many times. V gene TRBV18 combines with J gene TRBJ2-5; TRBD2 is a possible D gene (6 bases). CDR1 is KGHSH and CDR2 is LQKENI in the germline V gene. The germline V and J ends were trimmed by 1 base and 8 bases, with 11 bases remaining between them. The CDR3 contains 13 residues. CDR3 amino acids: CASSPLGGSTQYF. DNA for the CDR3: TGTGCCAGCTCACCACTAGGAGGGAGCACCCAGTACTTC. Full variable domain (outside the CDR3, taken from reference TRBV18 and TRBJ2-5): NAGVMQNPRHLVRRRGQEARLRCSPMKGHSHVYWYRQLPEEGLKFMVYLQKENIIDESGMPKERFSAEFPKEGPSILRIQQVVRGDSAAYFCASSPLGGSTQYFGPGTRLLVL.

The chain carries TRBV27 and TRBJ2-3; D is ambiguous. V was pared by 6 bases and J by 3 bases, with 10 bases between. Germline CDR1 and CDR2: MNHEY and SMNVEV (reference sequence). CDR3 size: 13 residues. Here the CDR3 reads CASRRALTDTQYF. The CDR3 DNA reads TGTGCCAGCAGAAGAGCGTTAACAGATACGCAGTATTTT.

This clonotype was picked up a small number of times. The CDR3 sequence is CAISTSSQETQYF. The CDR3 DNA reads as TGTGCCATCAGCACATCATCCCAAGAGACCCAGTACTTC. This sequence joins TRBV10-3 and TRBJ2-5; D uncertain. CDR3 length equals 13 residues. V was clipped by 6 bases and J by 1 base, with 9 bases between them. Germline V gene data show CDR1 as ENHRY and CDR2 as SYGVKD.

There are a few counts of this clonotype. V gene TRBV19 combines with J gene TRBJ1-5; possibly TRBD1 for D (6 bases). V was trimmed by 7 bases and J by 7 bases, leaving 14 bases between them. CDR3 size: 13 residues. Germline CDR1 is LNHDA and CDR2 is SQIVND (reference sequence). CDR3 loop: CASTQGQGQPQHF. DNA for the CDR3: TGTGCCAGTACACAGGGCCAGGGGCAGCCCCAGCATTTT.